Here is one T cell receptor beta chain with its context. What it recognizes is unknown. The sample comes from a study of response to subunit inactivated influenza vaccine. Whole-study results and caveats: Authors proposed each seasonal influenza vaccination draws in few new T cells.

TCRdb ran MiXCR on the RT-PCR reads and lists one entry per CDR3 protein. The sample lists hundreds of thousands of distinct CDR3 sequences, 13% to 15% occurring once. This CDR3 region has 13 residues. The V gene lost 4 bases and the J gene lost 3 bases, with 13 bases spanning the gap. Germline lookup yields CDR1 DFQATT and CDR2 SNEGSKA (reference sequence). The TCR comes from a man between 45 and 60 years old who received an inactivated influenza vaccine. V gene TRBV20-1 combines with J gene TRBJ2-7; a possible D gene is TRBD1 (5 bases). The sample consisted of PBMCs from blood, taken around 14 days before vaccination. The CDR3 sequence: CSATSTALYEQYF. CDR3 DNA: TGCAGTGCTACTTCGACAGCCCTCTACGAGCAGTACTTC.